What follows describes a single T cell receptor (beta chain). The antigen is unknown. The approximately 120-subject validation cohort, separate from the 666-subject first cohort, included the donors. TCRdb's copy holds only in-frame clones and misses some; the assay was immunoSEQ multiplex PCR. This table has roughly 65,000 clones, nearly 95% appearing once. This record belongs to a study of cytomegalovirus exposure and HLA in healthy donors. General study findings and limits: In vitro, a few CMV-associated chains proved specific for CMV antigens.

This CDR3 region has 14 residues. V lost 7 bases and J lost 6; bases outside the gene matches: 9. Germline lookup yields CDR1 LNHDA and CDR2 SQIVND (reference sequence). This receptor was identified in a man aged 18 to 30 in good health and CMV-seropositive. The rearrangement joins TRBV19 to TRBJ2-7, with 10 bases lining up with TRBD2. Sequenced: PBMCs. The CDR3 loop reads CASNLAGDMGEQYF. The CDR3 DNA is TGTGCCAGTAACCTAGCGGGAGACATGGGCGAGCAGTACTTC.